The 27 T cell receptor beta chains given below trace back to one sample, sequenced in a study of cytomegalovirus exposure and HLA in healthy donors. Libraries were prepared by immunoSEQ multiplex PCR; TCRdb keeps only in-frame clonotypes and omits some of them. This table has 100,000 to 150,000 clones, 80% to 90% appearing once. Input material: PBMCs. The origin of the receptors is a woman between 18 and 29 years old in good health and CMV-seronegative.

This rearrangement joins TRBV9 to TRBJ2-1; D possibly corresponds to TRBD1 (5 bases). The germline V gene has CDR1 SGDLS and CDR2 YYNGEE. V shed 3 bases and J shed 0 bases, with 16 bases lying between them. The CDR3 runs 17 residues. The CDR3, as DNA: TGTGCCAGCAGCGGGGGCGTCCTCCTCAGCTCCTACAATGAGCAGTTCTTC. Translated: CASSGGVLLSSYNEQFF.

The gene calls are TRBV19 and TRBJ2-7; 10 nucleotides align to TRBD1. The trim removed 6 bases at V and 6 bases at J, leaving 8 bases unmatched. The V gene's germline CDR1 is LNHDA and CDR2 SQIVND (reference sequence). The CDR3 covers 14 residues. CDR3 loop: CASRPGQGLGEQYF. The CDR3 coding sequence is TGTGCCAGTAGGCCGGGACAGGGGTTGGGCGAGCAGTACTTC. The variable domain in full, completed from reference TRBV19 and TRBJ2-7, reads DGGITQSPKYLFRKEGQNVTLSCEQNLNHDAMYWYRQDPGQGLRLIYYSQIVNDFQKGDIAEGYSVSREKKESFPLTVTSAQKNPTAFYLCASRPGQGLGEQYFGPGTRLTVT.

This rearrangement joins TRBV5-1 to TRBJ1-1, with 8 nucleotides matching TRBD1. Looked up from germline, CDR1 is SGHRS and CDR2 is YFSETQ. Germline trimming cut 4 bases from V and 0 bases from J; bases unmatched to any gene: 5. This CDR3 is built from 15 residues. The CDR3 coding sequence is TGCGCCAGCAGCCCCGGACAGGGTTTGAACACTGAAGCTTTCTTT. It is translated as CASSPGQGLNTEAFF.

This chain joins TRBV4-1 and TRBJ2-7, with a possible D match to TRBD1 (6 bases). The CDR3 extends over 16 amino acids. The germline V gene has CDR1 MGHRA and CDR2 YSYEKL. V gave up 0 bases and J gave up 3 bases, with 15 bases separating them. This CDR3 is CASSQDDSGANYEQYF. DNA of the CDR3: TGCGCCAGCAGCCAAGATGATTCAGGGGCCAACTACGAGCAGTACTTC.

DNA for the CDR3: TGCGCCAGCAGCTTGTCAGGGGGGCGAACCCTCGCCTATGGCTACACCTTC. Translating gives CASSLSGGRTLAYGYTF. The rearrangement uses TRBV5-1 and TRBJ1-2, with 7 nucleotides matching TRBD1. Losses at the gene ends were 1 base for V and 4 bases for J; bases not matched to a gene: 13. CDR1 is SGHRS and CDR2 is YFSETQ in the germline V gene. CDR3 length: 17 amino acids.

CDR3 nucleotides: TGTGCCAGCAGCCGAAACGGGGGGCCTGAAGCTTTCTTT. This codes for CASSRNGGPEAFF. The chain uses TRBV7-3 and TRBJ1-1, with D maybe TRBD1 (6 bases). Germline V lookup: CDR1 SGHTA, CDR2 FQGTGA. CDR3 size: 13 residues. V was pared by 5 bases and J by 6 bases, with 13 bases between.

This clone was found once. The chain employs TRBV6-5 and TRBJ1-5; D is perhaps TRBD1 (5 bases). V gave up 5 bases and J gave up 3 bases, with 14 bases separating them. Germline loops: CDR1 MNHEY, CDR2 SVGAGI. CDR3 size: 15 residues. The CDR3 DNA reads as TGTGCCAGCAGTCCAGGGTTTAGGAACAATCAGCCCCAGCATTTT. This sequence encodes CASSPGFRNNQPQHF.

The chain joins TRBV5-1 to TRBJ1-2; 8 bases align to TRBD1. The germline CDR1 and CDR2 sequences are SGHRS and YFSETQ. The CDR3 totals 17 residues. The V gene end was trimmed by 0 bases and the J gene end by 1 base; junction bases not matched to a gene: 8. The CDR3: CASSLEGQGSFNYGYTF. CDR3 nucleotide sequence: TGCGCCAGCAGCTTGGAAGGACAGGGTAGTTTTAACTATGGCTACACCTTC.

The V and J genes are TRBV6-1 and TRBJ1-5; 12 nucleotides align to TRBD1. Germline CDR1 is MNHNS and CDR2 is SASEGT. The CDR3 extends over 16 amino acids. V trimming: 4 bases; J trimming: 4 bases; junction bases outside the gene matches: 5. CDR3 DNA: TGTGCCAGCAGTGTAATGGGACAGGGGGCGAATCAGCCCCAGCATTTT. The encoded protein is CASSVMGQGANQPQHF.

The chain is built from TRBV5-4 and TRBJ2-1; the D is unclear. V lost 3 bases and J 0 bases, leaving 10 bases between the germline ends. The CDR3 spans 15 residues. CDR1 SGHNT and CDR2 YYREEE come from the germline V gene (reference sequence). The CDR3 DNA follows: TGTGCCAGCAGCTCACCCTTGAGCTCCTACAATGAGCAGTTCTTC. Translated: CASSSPLSSYNEQFF. Based on the CDR3 plus reference TRBV5-4 and TRBJ2-1, the full variable domain is ETGVTQSPTHLIKTRGQQVTLRCSSQSGHNTVSWYQQALGQGPQFIFQYYREEENGRGNFPPRFSGLQFPNYSSELNVNALELDDSALYLCASSSPLSSYNEQFFGPGTRLTVL.

This clone appeared a few times. V is TRBV10-1 and J is TRBJ1-2; weak D call: TRBD1 (5 bases). The V and J ends lost 0 bases and 7 bases respectively, with 9 bases between them. The CDR3 length is 13 residues. Per germline, CDR1 WNHNN and CDR2 SYGVQD (reference sequence). The CDR3 here is CASSESGEAGYTF. The CDR3 coding sequence is TGCGCCAGCAGTGAGTCGGGGGAGGCTGGCTACACCTTC.

The chain carries TRBV6-6 and TRBJ1-5; D is ambiguous. V lost 5 bases and J 7 bases, leaving 18 bases between the germline ends. CDR1 and CDR2 (germline): MNHNY, SVGAGI (reference sequence). The CDR3 covers 15 residues. The CDR3 nucleotides read TGTGCCAGCAGTCCCATGCCTCCTAGCGCCCAGCCCCAGCATTTT. It translates to CASSPMPPSAQPQHF.

The V and J genes are TRBV6-1 and TRBJ1-2; no reliable D call. Trimming removed 2 bases at V and 7 bases at J, with 14 bases between. Germline assignment: CDR1 MNHNS and CDR2 SASEGT. This CDR3 is built from 14 residues. In DNA form, the CDR3 reads TGTGCCAGCAGTGAACGTCGAGAAACCGGTGGCTACACCTTC. Amino acids: CASSERRETGGYTF.

This clone was recorded once. The chain carries TRBV19 and TRBJ1-3; D gene ambiguous. Deletions cut 2 bases from V and 0 bases from J, with 11 bases between. This CDR3 spans 16 amino acids. Germline assignment: CDR1 LNHDA and CDR2 SQIVND (reference sequence). Here the CDR3 reads CASSIWESSSGNTIYF. Written as DNA, the CDR3 is TGTGCCAGTAGTATATGGGAGTCGAGCTCTGGAAACACCATATATTTT.

This sequence joins TRBV19 and TRBJ2-1; possibly TRBD2 for D (6 bases). V was clipped by 4 bases and J by 4 bases, with 11 bases between them. The CDR3 is 14 residues long. Germline lookup yields CDR1 LNHDA and CDR2 SQIVND (reference sequence). CDR3 in DNA: TGTGCCAGTAGTAACGCGGGGACGTACAATGAGCAGTTCTTC. This gives the protein CASSNAGTYNEQFF.

The chain links TRBV10-2 to TRBJ1-1; D gene ambiguous. Between the trimmed V and J ends, which lost 4 bases and 9 bases, there was a span of 21 bases. The CDR3 is 15 amino acids. Per the germline V gene, CDR1 is WSHSY and CDR2 is SAAADI. The CDR3: CASSGVGAIGSKAFF. The CDR3 DNA is TGCGCCAGCAGTGGGGTCGGTGCGATAGGGAGCAAAGCTTTCTTT.

J is TRBJ1-4 and V is TRBV15; D gene ambiguous. The CDR3 is made up of 14 amino acids. Germline CDR1 is LNHNV and CDR2 is YYDKDF (reference sequence). The ends were cut back, 1 base at V and 10 bases at J, with 13 bases in the middle. The CDR3 protein is CATSRVGFTAKLFF. CDR3 bases: TGTGCCACCAGCAGAGTGGGTTTTACAGCAAAACTGTTTTTT.

The table lists this clone with a count of one. The chain employs TRBV18 and TRBJ2-2, with D hard to call. Per germline, CDR1 KGHSH and CDR2 LQKENI. This CDR3 has 15 residues. V lost 3 bases, J lost 2 bases, and 10 bases lay in between. This CDR3 reads CASSPIIANTGELFF. The CDR3 coding sequence is TGTGCCAGCTCACCCATAATAGCCAACACCGGGGAGCTGTTTTTT.

The V call is TRBV9, the J call TRBJ2-3, with 10 positions matching TRBD2. Losses at the gene ends were 0 bases for V and 4 bases for J; bases not matched to a gene: 5. The CDR3 length is 16 residues. CDR1 is SGDLS, CDR2 YYNGEE, per germline. The CDR3 reads CASSVGSGGASDTQYF. Written as DNA, the CDR3 is TGTGCCAGCAGCGTAGGGAGCGGGGGGGCATCAGATACGCAGTATTTT.

Here the CDR3 reads CASSEQSAGADTQYF. CDR3 sequence (DNA): TGTGCCAGCAGTGAACAGAGCGCGGGAGCGGATACGCAGTATTTT. J is TRBJ2-3 and V is TRBV6-1; 7 bases map to TRBD2. V lost 2 bases and J lost 6; bases outside the gene matches: 8. The germline CDR1 and CDR2 sequences are MNHNS and SASEGT. The CDR3 covers 15 residues.

This rearrangement joins TRBV7-9 to TRBJ2-7; 15 bases line up with TRBD2. There are 17 residues in the CDR3. Losses at the gene ends were 2 bases for V and 4 bases for J; bases not matched to a gene: 6. Germline assignment: CDR1 SEHNR and CDR2 FQNEAQ (reference sequence). The CDR3 nucleotides read TGTGCCAGCAGCTTAACTGGGACTAGCGGGGGGCGGTACGAGCAGTACTTC. Residues: CASSLTGTSGGRYEQYF.

J is TRBJ1-6 and V is TRBV6-1; 7 bases agree with TRBD1. Trimming took 11 bases from V and 6 from J; bases not matched to a gene: 13. The CDR3 has 15 residues. Per germline, CDR1 MNHNS and CDR2 SASEGT. The DNA for the CDR3 is TGTGCCGGCAACGAGGCGACAGGGTCTAATTCACCCCTCCACTTT. As protein: CAGNEATGSNSPLHF.

V gene TRBV2 combines with J gene TRBJ1-2; D may be TRBD1 (6 bases). Germline-derived CDR1 and CDR2 are SNHLY and FYNNEI. Trimming removed 6 bases from V and 4 bases from J, with 18 bases in between. This CDR3 spans 15 amino acids. CDR3 loop: CASRATGIRLYGYTF. CDR3 DNA: TGTGCCAGCAGAGCTACAGGGATAAGGCTCTATGGCTACACCTTC. Together with reference TRBV2 and TRBJ1-2, the CDR3 gives the full variable domain: EPEVTQTPSHQVTQMGQEVILRCVPISNHLYFYWYRQILGQKVEFLVSFYNNEISEKSEIFDDQFSVERPDGSNFTLKIRSTKLEDSAMYFCASRATGIRLYGYTFGSGTRLTVV.

V usage is TRBV29-1 and J usage is TRBJ2-2; the D gene is possibly TRBD2 (6 bases). CDR1 and CDR2 from the germline V gene are SQVTM and ANQGSEA. The CDR3 runs 18 residues. The germline V and J ends were trimmed by 6 bases and 3 bases, with 26 bases remaining between them. The CDR3 here is CSVAGGGVAGSHTGELFF. The CDR3 region has the DNA TGCAGCGTGGCAGGAGGCGGGGTGGCGGGGAGCCACACCGGGGAGCTGTTTTTT.

The rearrangement links TRBV18 to TRBJ1-1, with a possible D match to TRBD1 (6 bases). This CDR3 contains 13 residues. Germline CDR1 reads KGHSH; CDR2 reads LQKENI. Between the trimmed V and J ends, which lost 1 base and 7 bases, there was a span of 10 bases. The CDR3 coding sequence is TGTGCCAGCTCACCACTATCGGACAGTGAAGCTTTCTTT. Amino acids: CASSPLSDSEAFF.

The CDR3: CASSPTWGDGELFF. In DNA, the CDR3 is TGTGCCAGCAGCCCCACATGGGGGGACGGGGAGCTGTTTTTT. V gene TRBV11-3 combines with J gene TRBJ2-2; tentatively, D is TRBD2 (6 bases). This CDR3 spans 14 amino acids. Germline loops: CDR1 SGHNT, CDR2 YENEEA. Trimming pared 5 bases from V and 7 bases from J, leaving 14 bases between.

This clone turned up a few times. The rearrangement links TRBV2 to TRBJ2-7; the match to TRBD1 covers 7 bases. Looked up from germline, CDR1 is SNHLY and CDR2 is FYNNEI. Losses at the gene ends were 6 bases for V and 3 bases for J; bases not matched to a gene: 11. The CDR3 consists of 15 residues. The CDR3, as DNA: TGTGCCAGCAGCGATGCCGGGACAGTAGGCTACGAGCAGTACTTC. This sequence encodes CASSDAGTVGYEQYF. The whole variable domain, filled in from reference TRBV2 and TRBJ2-7, reads EPEVTQTPSHQVTQMGQEVILRCVPISNHLYFYWYRQILGQKVEFLVSFYNNEISEKSEIFDDQFSVERPDGSNFTLKIRSTKLEDSAMYFCASSDAGTVGYEQYFGPGTRLTVT.